Listed below are T cell receptor beta chains from one sample, sequenced in a study of T cell changes during pregnancy in multiple sclerosis. The table came from immunoSEQ multiplex PCR; TCRdb's copy has only in-frame clones and leaves some out. The table lists 70,000 to 95,000 clones, 93% of them singletons, with 2.5% in the top ten. Sequenced material: peripheral blood, taken in the second trimester of pregnancy. The receptor set was obtained from a female donor with multiple sclerosis, enrolled in a pregnancy study. Both conserved end residues are part of each CDR3. D genes are given only for firm matches. Some rows have no size entry. The others give once, few or many, or a class for an expanded clone.

D gene,J gene,V gene,clone size,CDR3 protein
NA,TRBJ1-2,TRBV6-5,once,CASSYSTNYGYTF
NA,TRBJ1-1,TRBV5-1,NA,CASSFVEEGEAFF
NA,TRBJ1-1,TRBV6-6,NA,CASSYSFGTEAFF
NA,TRBJ2-7,TRBV6-5,NA,CASSRFYEQYF
NA,TRBJ1-5,TRBV25-1,NA,CASSEGGQGNQPQHF
TRBD1,TRBJ2-2,TRBV14,NA,CASSLNRGRITGELFF
TRBD1,TRBJ1-4,TRBV19,NA,CASAGTGATNEKLFF
NA,TRBJ2-1,TRBV30,NA,CAWSGLTIRNEQFF
TRBD2,TRBJ2-1,TRBV4-1,NA,CASSSPGGLYEQFF
NA,TRBJ1-1,TRBV7-9,NA,CASSLETANTEAFF
NA,TRBJ2-3,TRBV6-4,NA,CASSESGGLTQYF
TRBD1,TRBJ2-7,TRBV2,NA,CASNRLQGGYEQYF
TRBD1,TRBJ1-5,TRBV19,NA,CASSGTGGPNQPQHF
TRBD1,TRBJ2-2,TRBV5-6,NA,CASLNTNRGAGELFF
NA,TRBJ2-7,TRBV10-3,NA,CAISGVSDEQYF
TRBD2,TRBJ2-3,TRBV6-4,NA,CASSDSSGGATDTQYF
NA,TRBJ1-6,TRBV7-9,few,CASSYTGPGDSPLHF
TRBD2,TRBJ2-2,TRBV6-6,NA,CASIGTGRINTGELFF
NA,TRBJ2-7,TRBV7-7,NA,CASSLAPGHEQYF
TRBD1,TRBJ1-2,TRBV27,NA,CASSLSAGGPFGGYTF
NA,TRBJ1-6,TRBV9,once,CASSVQGSPLHF
NA,TRBJ1-5,TRBV6-1,NA,CASSPEGDQPQHF
NA,TRBJ1-2,TRBV5-1,NA,CASSPGDTSNYGYTF
TRBD1,TRBJ2-1,TRBV5-1,NA,CASSLGQGVGNEQFF
TRBD2,TRBJ2-1,TRBV5-1,NA,CASSLVSGSTYNEQFF
NA,TRBJ1-2,TRBV6-5,NA,CASSYSSGSGYGYTF
NA,TRBJ1-5,TRBV5-6,NA,CASSARQNNQPQHF
NA,TRBJ1-5,TRBV10-3,NA,CAISASNQPQHF
NA,TRBJ1-1,TRBV21-1,NA,CASSKSGRTEAFF
TRBD1,TRBJ1-5,TRBV5-6,NA,CASSTGTGNQPQHF
TRBD1,TRBJ1-2,TRBV6-5,few,CASSYFGQGDYGYTF
NA,TRBJ1-2,TRBV10-3,NA,CAISENIINYGYTF
NA,TRBJ2-1,TRBV5-1,NA,CASSWPDNYNEQFF
NA,TRBJ2-7,TRBV6-5,NA,CASSYTNMVSEQYF
TRBD2,TRBJ2-1,TRBV19,NA,CASSIVAGAGNEQFF
TRBD1,TRBJ1-3,TRBV5-6,once,CASSLGSGQDNSGNTIYF
NA,TRBJ2-7,TRBV27,NA,CASSFYPTYEQYF
NA,TRBJ2-3,TRBV2,NA,CASSDVGNTDTQYF
NA,TRBJ2-2,TRBV4-1,NA,CASSQGVVGQFNTGELFF
TRBD1,TRBJ1-4,TRBV4-1,NA,CASKNPGQGTGKLFF
NA,TRBJ2-1,TRBV2,NA,CASLLLMEQFF
TRBD2,TRBJ2-5,TRBV19,NA,CASSIAGGAGETQYF
TRBD1,TRBJ1-3,TRBV5-1,NA,CASSMWDSRNTIYF
TRBD1,TRBJ2-3,TRBV25-1,NA,CASSSQIRDRGPDTQYF
NA,TRBJ2-5,TRBV7-9,NA,CASSPRMKQGRGEETQYF
NA,TRBJ1-4,TRBV5-1,once,CASSGALGTNEKLFF
NA,TRBJ2-7,TRBV5-1,NA,CASRPTPGSPYEQYF
NA,TRBJ2-2,TRBV7-6,once,CASSLPSNTGELFF
NA,TRBJ1-1,TRBV9,NA,CASSVGENTEAFF
TRBD1,TRBJ1-5,TRBV29-1,NA,CSVGTGDNQPQHF
NA,TRBJ1-2,TRBV7-2,NA,CASSTTANYGYTF